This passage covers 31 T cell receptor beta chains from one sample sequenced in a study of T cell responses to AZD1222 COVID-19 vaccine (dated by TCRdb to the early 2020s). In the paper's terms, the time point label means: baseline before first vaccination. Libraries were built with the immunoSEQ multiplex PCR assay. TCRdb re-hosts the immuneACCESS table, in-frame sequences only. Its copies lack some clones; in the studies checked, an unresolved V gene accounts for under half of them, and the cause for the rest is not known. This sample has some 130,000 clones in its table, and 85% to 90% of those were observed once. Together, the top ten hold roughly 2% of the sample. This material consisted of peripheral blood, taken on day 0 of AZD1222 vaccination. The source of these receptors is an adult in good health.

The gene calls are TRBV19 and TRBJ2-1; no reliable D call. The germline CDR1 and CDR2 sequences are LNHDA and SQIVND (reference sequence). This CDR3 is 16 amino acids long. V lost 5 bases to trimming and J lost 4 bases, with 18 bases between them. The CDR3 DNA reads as TGTGCCAGTAGTTCTCCGCCTCAAAGGTTGTACAATGAGCAGTTCTTC. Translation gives CASSSPPQRLYNEQFF. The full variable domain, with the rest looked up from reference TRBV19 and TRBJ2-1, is DGGITQSPKYLFRKEGQNVTLSCEQNLNHDAMYWYRQDPGQGLRLIYYSQIVNDFQKGDIAEGYSVSREKKESFPLTVTSAQKNPTAFYLCASSSPPQRLYNEQFFGPGTRLTVL.

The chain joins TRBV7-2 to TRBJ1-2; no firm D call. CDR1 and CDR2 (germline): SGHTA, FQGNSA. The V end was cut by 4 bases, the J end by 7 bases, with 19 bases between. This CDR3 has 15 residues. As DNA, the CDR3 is TGTGCCAGCAGCTCGCCAACGGAGGGAGTTCGTGGCTACACCTTC. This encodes CASSSPTEGVRGYTF.

The CDR3 region is CASSFGQGGGYTF. The CDR3 DNA follows: TGTGCCAGCAGCTTCGGCCAAGGGGGTGGCTACACCTTC. The J gene is TRBJ1-2, the V gene TRBV11-2; the D gene is possibly TRBD1 (6 bases). CDR1 and CDR2 (germline): SGHAT, FQNNGV. The CDR3 has 13 amino acids. Trimming removed 3 bases from V and 7 bases from J, with 12 bases in between.

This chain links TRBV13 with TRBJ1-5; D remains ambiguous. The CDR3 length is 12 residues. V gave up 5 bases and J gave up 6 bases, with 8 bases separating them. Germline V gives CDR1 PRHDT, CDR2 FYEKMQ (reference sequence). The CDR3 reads CASSTVGQPQHF. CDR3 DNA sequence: TGTGCCAGCAGCACGGTAGGTCAGCCCCAGCATTTT.

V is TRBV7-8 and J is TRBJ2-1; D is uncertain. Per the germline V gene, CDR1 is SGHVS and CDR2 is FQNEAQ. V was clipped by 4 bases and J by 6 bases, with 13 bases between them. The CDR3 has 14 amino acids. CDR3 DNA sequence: TGTGCCAGCAGCTCTCTGGTCGTAGGCAATGAGCAGTTCTTC. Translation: CASSSLVVGNEQFF.

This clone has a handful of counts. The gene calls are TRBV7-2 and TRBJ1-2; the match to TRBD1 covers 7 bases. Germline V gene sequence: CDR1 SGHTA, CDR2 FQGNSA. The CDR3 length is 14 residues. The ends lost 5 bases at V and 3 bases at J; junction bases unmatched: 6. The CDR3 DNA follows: TGTGCCAGCAGCCCCAGGACAGGATACTATGGCTACACCTTC. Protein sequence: CASSPRTGYYGYTF.

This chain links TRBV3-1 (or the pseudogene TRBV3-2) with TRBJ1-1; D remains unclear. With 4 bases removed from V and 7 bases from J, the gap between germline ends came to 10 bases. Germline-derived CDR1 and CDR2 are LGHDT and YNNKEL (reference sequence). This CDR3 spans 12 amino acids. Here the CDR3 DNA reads TGTGCCAGCAGCCCTCGGACGGGTGAAGCTTTCTTT. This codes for CASSPRTGEAFF.

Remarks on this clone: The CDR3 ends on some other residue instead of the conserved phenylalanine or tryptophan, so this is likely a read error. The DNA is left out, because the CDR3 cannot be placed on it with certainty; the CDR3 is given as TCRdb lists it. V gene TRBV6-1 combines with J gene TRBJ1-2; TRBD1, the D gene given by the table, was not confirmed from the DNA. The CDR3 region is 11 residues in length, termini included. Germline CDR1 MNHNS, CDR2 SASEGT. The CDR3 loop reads CASSEVLQGII.

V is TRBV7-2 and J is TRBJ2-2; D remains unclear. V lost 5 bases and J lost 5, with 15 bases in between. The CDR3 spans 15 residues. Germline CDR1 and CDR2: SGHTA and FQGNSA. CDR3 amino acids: CASSPTVQKTGELFF. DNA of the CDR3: TGTGCCAGCAGCCCTACGGTCCAAAAGACCGGGGAGCTGTTTTTT.

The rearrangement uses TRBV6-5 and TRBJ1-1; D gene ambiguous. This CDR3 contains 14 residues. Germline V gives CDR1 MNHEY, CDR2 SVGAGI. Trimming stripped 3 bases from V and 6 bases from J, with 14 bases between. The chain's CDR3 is CASSYEETAPEAFF. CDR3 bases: TGTGCCAGCAGTTATGAGGAGACGGCCCCTGAAGCTTTCTTT.

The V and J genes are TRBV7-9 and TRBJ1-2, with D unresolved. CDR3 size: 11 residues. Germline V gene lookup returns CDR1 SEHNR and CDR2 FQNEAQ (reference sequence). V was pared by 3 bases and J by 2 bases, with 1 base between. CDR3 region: CASSFNYGYTF. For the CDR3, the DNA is TGTGCCAGCAGCTTCAACTATGGCTACACCTTC.

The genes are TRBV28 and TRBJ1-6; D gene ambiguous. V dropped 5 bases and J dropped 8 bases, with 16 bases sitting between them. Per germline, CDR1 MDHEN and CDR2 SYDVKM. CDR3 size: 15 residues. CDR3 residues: CASSPLRGFDSPLHF. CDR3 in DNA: TGTGCCAGCAGTCCCCTGCGGGGTTTCGATTCACCCCTCCACTTT.

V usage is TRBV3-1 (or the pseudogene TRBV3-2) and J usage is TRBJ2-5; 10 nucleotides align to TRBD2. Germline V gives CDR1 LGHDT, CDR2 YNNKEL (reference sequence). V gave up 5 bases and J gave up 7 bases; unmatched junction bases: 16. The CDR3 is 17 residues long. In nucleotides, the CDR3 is TGTGCCAGCAGCGCGACCTCTCCAGCGGGGGGGCCTGTGACCCAGTACTTC. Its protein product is CASSATSPAGGPVTQYF.

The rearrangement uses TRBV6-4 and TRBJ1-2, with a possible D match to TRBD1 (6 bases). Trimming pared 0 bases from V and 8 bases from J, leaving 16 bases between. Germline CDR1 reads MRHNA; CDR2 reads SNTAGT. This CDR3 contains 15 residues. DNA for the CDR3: TGTGCCAGCAGTGACTCAGGGGGAGCTTTAGGCGGCTACACCTTC. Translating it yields CASSDSGGALGGYTF.

The CDR3 sequence is CASSLQGARNTIYF. Here the CDR3 DNA reads TGTGCCAGCAGTTTGCAGGGGGCAAGAAACACCATATATTTT. The rearrangement links TRBV28 to TRBJ1-3; 8 positions agree with TRBD1. Trimming at V came to 3 bases and at J to 5 bases, leaving 3 bases not matched to a gene. CDR3 length: 14 amino acids. CDR1 is MDHEN and CDR2 is SYDVKM in the germline V gene.

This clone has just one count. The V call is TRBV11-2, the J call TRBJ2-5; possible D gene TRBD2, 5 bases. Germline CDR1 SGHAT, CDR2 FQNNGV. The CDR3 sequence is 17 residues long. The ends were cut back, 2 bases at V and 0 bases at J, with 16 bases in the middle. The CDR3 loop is CASSLRRGRYNQETQYF. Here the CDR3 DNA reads TGTGCCAGCAGCTTACGCCGCGGGCGGTACAACCAAGAGACCCAGTACTTC.

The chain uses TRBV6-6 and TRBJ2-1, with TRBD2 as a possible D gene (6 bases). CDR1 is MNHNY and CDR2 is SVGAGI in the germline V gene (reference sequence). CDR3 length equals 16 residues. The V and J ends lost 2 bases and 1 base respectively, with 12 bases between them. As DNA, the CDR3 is TGTGCCAGCAGTTACGGGCTAGCGAGTTCCTACAATGAGCAGTTCTTC. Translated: CASSYGLASSYNEQFF.

The DNA for the CDR3 is TGTGCCACCAGTGATTGGGGGAACGGCTACACCGGGGAGCTGTTTTTT. Translating it yields CATSDWGNGYTGELFF. The chain carries TRBV24-1 and TRBJ2-2, with D tentatively TRBD1 or TRBD2 (5 bases each). V shed 2 bases and J shed 3 bases, with 12 bases lying between them. This CDR3 has 16 residues. Germline assignment: CDR1 KGHDR and CDR2 SFDVKD.

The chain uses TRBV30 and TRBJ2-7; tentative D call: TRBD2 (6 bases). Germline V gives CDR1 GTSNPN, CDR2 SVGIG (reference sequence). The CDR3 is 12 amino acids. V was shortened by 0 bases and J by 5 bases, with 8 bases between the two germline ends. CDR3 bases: TGTGCCTGGAGTGTATCGGGGGACGAGCAGTACTTC. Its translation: CAWSVSGDEQYF.

CDR3 nucleotides: TGTGCCAGCAGCTTAGGTGGGGCGTCCTACGAGCAGTACTTC. Its translation: CASSLGGASYEQYF. The chain employs TRBV11-3 and TRBJ2-7, with D tentatively TRBD1 (5 bases). Germline V gives CDR1 SGHNT, CDR2 YENEEA. V dropped 1 base and J dropped 1 base, with 8 bases sitting between them. This CDR3 has 14 amino acids. The entire variable domain, with the rest obtained from reference TRBV11-3 and TRBJ2-7, is as follows: EAGVVQSPRYKIIEKKQPVAFWCNPISGHNTLYWYLQNLGQGPELLIRYENEEAVDDSQLPKDRFSAERLKGVDSTLKIQPAELGDSAVYLCASSLGGASYEQYFGPGTRLTVT.

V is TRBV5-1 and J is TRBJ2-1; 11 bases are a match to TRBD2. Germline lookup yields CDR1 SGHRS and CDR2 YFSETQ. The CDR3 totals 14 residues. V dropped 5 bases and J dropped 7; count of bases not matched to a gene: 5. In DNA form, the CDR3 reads TGCGCCAGCAGAGGACTAGCGGGTCTAAATGAGCAGTTCTTC. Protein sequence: CASRGLAGLNEQFF.

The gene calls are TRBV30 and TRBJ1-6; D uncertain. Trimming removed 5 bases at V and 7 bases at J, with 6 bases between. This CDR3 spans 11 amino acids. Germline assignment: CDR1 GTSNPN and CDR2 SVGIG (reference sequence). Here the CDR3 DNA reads TGTGCCTGGGGGAACAATTCACCCCTCCACTTT. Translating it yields CAWGNNSPLHF.

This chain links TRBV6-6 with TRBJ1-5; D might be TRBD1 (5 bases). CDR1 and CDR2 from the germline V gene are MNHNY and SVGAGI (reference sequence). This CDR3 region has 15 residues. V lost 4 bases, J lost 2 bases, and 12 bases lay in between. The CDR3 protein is CASSSQGVRNQPQHF. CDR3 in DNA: TGTGCCAGCAGTTCCCAGGGAGTACGCAATCAGCCCCAGCATTTT.

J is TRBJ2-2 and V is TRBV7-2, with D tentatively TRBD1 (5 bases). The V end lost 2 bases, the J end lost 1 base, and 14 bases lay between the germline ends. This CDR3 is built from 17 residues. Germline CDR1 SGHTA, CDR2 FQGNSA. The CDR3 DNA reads TGTGCCAGCAGCTTATACTGGGGCACGCAGAACACCGGGGAGCTGTTTTTT. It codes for CASSLYWGTQNTGELFF.

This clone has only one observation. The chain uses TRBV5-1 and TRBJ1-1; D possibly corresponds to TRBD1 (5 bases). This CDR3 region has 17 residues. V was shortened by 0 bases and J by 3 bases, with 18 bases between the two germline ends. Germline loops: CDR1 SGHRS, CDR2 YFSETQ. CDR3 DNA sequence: TGCGCCAGCAGCTTGGCCGTTTTGACGACAGCAGACACTGAAGCTTTCTTT. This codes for CASSLAVLTTADTEAFF.

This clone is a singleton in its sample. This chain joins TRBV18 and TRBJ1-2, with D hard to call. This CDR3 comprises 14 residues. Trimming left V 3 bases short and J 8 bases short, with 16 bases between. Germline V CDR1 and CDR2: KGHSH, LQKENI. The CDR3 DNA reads TGTGCCAGCTCACCGCTGTCCCGGGCTGAGGGCTACACCTTC. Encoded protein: CASSPLSRAEGYTF.

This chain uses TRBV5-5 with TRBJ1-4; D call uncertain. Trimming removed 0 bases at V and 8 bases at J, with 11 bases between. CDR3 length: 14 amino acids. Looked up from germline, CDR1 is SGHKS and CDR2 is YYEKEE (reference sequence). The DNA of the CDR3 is TGTGCCAGCAGCTTGGTAGCCTTCGGGGAAAAACTGTTTTTT. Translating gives CASSLVAFGEKLFF.

The CDR3: CASSQSERGDTANYGYTF. In DNA, the CDR3 is TGCGCCAGCAGTCAATCGGAAAGGGGCGATACAGCTAACTATGGCTACACCTTC. The chain recombines TRBV23-1 with TRBJ1-2, with D tentatively TRBD1 (5 bases). TRBV23-1 is identified as an open reading frame with a role that is uncertain. This CDR3 region has 18 residues. The germline V and J ends were trimmed by 0 bases and 0 bases, with 17 bases remaining between them.

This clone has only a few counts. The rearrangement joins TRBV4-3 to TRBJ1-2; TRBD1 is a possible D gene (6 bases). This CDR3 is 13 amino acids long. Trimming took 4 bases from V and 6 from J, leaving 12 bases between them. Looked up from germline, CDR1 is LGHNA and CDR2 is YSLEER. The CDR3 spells CASSPRPGDGYTF. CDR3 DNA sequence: TGCGCCAGCAGCCCGAGGCCAGGGGATGGCTACACCTTC.

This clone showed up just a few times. The CDR3 DNA follows: TGTGCCAGCAGTTACTCGTGGAGCTCAGGGGAAAAACTGTTTTTT. It specifies CASSYSWSSGEKLFF. The V gene is TRBV6-5, the J gene TRBJ1-4, with D possibly being TRBD1 (5 bases). Germline V CDR1 and CDR2: MNHEY, SVGAGI. The ends were cut back, 0 bases at V and 8 bases at J, with 13 bases in the middle. This CDR3 contains 15 residues.

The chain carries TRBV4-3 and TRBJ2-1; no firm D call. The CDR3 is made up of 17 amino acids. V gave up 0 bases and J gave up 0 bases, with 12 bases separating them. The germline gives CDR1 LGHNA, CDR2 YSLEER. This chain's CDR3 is CASSQDTGLSSYNEQFF. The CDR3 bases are TGCGCCAGCAGCCAAGATACCGGGCTTAGCTCCTACAATGAGCAGTTCTTC.